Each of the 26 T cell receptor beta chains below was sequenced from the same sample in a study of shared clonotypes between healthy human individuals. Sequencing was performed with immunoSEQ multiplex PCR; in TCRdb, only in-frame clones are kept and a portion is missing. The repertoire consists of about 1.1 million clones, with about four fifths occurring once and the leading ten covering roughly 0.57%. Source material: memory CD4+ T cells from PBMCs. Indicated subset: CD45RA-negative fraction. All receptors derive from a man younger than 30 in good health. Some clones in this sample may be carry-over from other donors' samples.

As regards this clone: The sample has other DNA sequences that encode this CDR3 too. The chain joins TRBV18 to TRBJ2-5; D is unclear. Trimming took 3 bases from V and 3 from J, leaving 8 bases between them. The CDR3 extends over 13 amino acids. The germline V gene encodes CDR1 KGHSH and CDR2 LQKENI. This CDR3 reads CASSPPGKETQYF. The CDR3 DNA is TGTGCCAGCTCACCCCCCGGCAAAGAGACCCAGTACTTC.

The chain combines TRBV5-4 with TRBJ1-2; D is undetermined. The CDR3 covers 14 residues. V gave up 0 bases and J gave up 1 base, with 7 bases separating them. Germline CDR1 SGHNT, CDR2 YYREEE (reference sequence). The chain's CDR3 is CASSLGAVNYGYTF. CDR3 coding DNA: TGTGCCAGCAGCTTGGGGGCGGTTAACTATGGCTACACCTTC.

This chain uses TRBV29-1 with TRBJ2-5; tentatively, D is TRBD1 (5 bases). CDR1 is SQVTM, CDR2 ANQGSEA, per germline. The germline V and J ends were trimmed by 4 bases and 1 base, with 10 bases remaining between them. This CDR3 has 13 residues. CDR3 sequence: CSVAGSGQETQYF. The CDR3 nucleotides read TGCAGCGTTGCAGGGTCAGGCCAAGAGACCCAGTACTTC.

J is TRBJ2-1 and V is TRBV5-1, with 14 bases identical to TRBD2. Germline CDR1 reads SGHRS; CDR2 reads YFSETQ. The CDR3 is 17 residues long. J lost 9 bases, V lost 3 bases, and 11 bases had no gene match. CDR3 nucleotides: TGCGCCAGCAGCTCAAGTCTTGGACTAGCGGGAGGCGGTGAGCAGTTCTTC. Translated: CASSSSLGLAGGGEQFF.

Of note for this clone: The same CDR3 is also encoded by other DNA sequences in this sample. CDR3 bases: TGTGCCAGCTCACCGACTAGCGGGAGTTACGAGCAGTACTTC. It encodes CASSPTSGSYEQYF. The rearrangement uses TRBV18 and TRBJ2-7; 12 bases line up with TRBD2. With 3 bases clipped from V and 4 bases from J, the junction kept 1 base outside the gene matches. Per germline, CDR1 KGHSH and CDR2 LQKENI. The CDR3 covers 14 residues.

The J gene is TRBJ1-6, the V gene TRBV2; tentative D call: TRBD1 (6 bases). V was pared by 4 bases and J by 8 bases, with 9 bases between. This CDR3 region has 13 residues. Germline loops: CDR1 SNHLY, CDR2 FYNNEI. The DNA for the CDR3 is TGTGCCAGCAGTGGACAGGCCTATTCACCCCTCCACTTT. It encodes CASSGQAYSPLHF.

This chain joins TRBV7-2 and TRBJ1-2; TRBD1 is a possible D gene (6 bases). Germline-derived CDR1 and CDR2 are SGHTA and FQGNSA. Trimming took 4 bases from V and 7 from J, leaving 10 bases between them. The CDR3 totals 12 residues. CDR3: CASSSSGVGYTF. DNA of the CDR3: TGTGCCAGCAGCTCGTCAGGGGTTGGCTACACCTTC. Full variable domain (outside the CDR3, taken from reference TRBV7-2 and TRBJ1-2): GAGVSQSPSNKVTEKGKDVELRCDPISGHTALYWYRQSLGQGLEFLIYFQGNSAPDKSGLPSDRFSAERTGGSVSTLTIQRTQQEDSAVYLCASSSSGVGYTFGSGTRLTVV.

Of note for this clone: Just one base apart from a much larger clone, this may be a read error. In DNA form, the CDR3 reads TGCGCCAGCAGCTCGACAGGGTTAGACGCTGAAGCTTTCTTT. It encodes CASSSTGLDAEAFF. The chain carries TRBV5-1 and TRBJ1-1, with 7 bases lining up with TRBD1. Germline V gene data show CDR1 as SGHRS and CDR2 as YFSETQ. This CDR3 has 14 residues. The V gene end was trimmed by 3 bases and the J gene end by 6 bases; junction bases not matched to a gene: 8.

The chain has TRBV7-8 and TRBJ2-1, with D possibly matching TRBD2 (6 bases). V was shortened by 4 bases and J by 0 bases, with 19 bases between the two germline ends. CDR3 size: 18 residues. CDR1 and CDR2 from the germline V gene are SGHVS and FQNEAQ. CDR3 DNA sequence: TGTGCCAGCAGCTCACCGGGACTTGAGATTAGCTCCTACAATGAGCAGTTCTTC. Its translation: CASSSPGLEISSYNEQFF.

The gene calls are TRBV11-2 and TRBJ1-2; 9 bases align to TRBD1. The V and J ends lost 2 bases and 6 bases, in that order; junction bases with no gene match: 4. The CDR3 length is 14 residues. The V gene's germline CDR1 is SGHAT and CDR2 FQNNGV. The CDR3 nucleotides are TGTGCCAGCAGCTTAACCGGGACAGGGCATGGCTACACCTTC. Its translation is CASSLTGTGHGYTF.

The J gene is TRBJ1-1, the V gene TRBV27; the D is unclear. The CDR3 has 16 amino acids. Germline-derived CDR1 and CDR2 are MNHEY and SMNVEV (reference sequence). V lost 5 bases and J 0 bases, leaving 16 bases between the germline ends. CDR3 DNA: TGTGCCAGCAGTGGGAGCACGCGTAGGGTGAACACTGAAGCTTTCTTT. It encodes CASSGSTRRVNTEAFF.

In nucleotides, the CDR3 is TGCAGCGTTGAGGGCATCACTGAAGCTTTCTTT. Its protein is CSVEGITEAFF. This rearrangement joins TRBV29-1 to TRBJ1-1, with D hard to call. In germline, CDR1 is SQVTM, CDR2 ANQGSEA. The V gene lost 3 bases and the J gene lost 4 bases, with 6 bases spanning the gap. The length of the CDR3 is 11 residues. Based on the CDR3 plus reference TRBV29-1 and TRBJ1-1, the full variable domain is SAVISQKPSRDICQRGTSLTIQCQVDSQVTMMFWYRQQPGQSLTLIATANQGSEATYESGFVIDKFPISRPNLTFSTLTVSNMSPEDSSIYLCSVEGITEAFFGQGTRLTVV.

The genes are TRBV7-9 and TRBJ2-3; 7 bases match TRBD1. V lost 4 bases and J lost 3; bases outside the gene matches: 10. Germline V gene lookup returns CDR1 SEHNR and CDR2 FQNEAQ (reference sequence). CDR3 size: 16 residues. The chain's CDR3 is CASSYLGQERTDTQYF. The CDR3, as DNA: TGTGCCAGCAGCTACCTCGGACAGGAGAGAACAGATACGCAGTATTTT.

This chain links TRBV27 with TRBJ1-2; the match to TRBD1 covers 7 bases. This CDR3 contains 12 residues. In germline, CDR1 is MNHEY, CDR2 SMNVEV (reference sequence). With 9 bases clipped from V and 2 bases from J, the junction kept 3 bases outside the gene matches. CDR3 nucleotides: TGTGCCAGTCCGGGACAGAACTATGGCTACACCTTC. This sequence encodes CASPGQNYGYTF.

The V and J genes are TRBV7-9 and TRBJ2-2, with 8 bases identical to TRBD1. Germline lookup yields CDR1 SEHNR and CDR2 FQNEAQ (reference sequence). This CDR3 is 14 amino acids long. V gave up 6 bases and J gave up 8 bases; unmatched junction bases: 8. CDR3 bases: TGTGCCAGCAGGCCTACAGGGGGAAGTGGGGAGCTGTTTTTT. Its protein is CASRPTGGSGELFF.

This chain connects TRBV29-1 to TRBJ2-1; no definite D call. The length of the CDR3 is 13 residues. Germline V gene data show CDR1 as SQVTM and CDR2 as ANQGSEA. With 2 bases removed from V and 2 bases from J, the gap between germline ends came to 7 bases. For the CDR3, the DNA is TGCAGCGTTGAATTTCAGACCTACAATGAGCAGTTCTTC. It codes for CSVEFQTYNEQFF.

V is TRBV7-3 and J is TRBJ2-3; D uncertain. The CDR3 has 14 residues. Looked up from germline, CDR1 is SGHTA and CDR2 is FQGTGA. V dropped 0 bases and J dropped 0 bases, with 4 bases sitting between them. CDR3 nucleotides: TGTGCCAGCAGCTTAACGCGGAGCACAGATACGCAGTATTTT. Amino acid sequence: CASSLTRSTDTQYF.

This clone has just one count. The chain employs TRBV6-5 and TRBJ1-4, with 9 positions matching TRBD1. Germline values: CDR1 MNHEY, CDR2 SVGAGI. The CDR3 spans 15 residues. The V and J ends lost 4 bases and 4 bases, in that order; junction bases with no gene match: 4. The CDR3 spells CASSSDRGLNEKLFF. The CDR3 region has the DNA TGTGCCAGCAGTTCGGACAGGGGACTTAATGAAAAACTGTTTTTT.

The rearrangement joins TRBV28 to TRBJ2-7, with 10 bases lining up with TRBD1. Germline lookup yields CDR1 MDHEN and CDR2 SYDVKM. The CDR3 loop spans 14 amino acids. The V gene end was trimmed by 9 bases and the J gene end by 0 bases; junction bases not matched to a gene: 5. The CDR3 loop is CARGQGDISYEQYF. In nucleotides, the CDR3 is TGTGCCAGAGGACAGGGGGATATCTCCTACGAGCAGTACTTC.

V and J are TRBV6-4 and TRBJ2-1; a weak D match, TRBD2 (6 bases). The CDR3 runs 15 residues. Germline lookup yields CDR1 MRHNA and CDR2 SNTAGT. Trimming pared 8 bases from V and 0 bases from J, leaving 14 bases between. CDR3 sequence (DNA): TGTGCCAGCTCTAAGCGGGCCGACTCCTACAATGAGCAGTTCTTC. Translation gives CASSKRADSYNEQFF.

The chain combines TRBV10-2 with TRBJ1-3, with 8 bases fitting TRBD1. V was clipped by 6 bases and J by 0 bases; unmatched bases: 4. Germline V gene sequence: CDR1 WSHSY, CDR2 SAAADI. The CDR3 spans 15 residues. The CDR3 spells CASSGTGRSGNTIYF. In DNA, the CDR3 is TGCGCCAGCAGCGGGACAGGACGCTCTGGAAACACCATATATTTT.

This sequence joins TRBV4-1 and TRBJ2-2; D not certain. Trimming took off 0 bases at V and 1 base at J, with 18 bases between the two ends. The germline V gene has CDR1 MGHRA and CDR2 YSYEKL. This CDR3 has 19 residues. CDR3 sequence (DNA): TGCGCCAGCAGCCAAGATCCTGGTTATCAAATTATGAACACCGGGGAGCTGTTTTTT. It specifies CASSQDPGYQIMNTGELFF.

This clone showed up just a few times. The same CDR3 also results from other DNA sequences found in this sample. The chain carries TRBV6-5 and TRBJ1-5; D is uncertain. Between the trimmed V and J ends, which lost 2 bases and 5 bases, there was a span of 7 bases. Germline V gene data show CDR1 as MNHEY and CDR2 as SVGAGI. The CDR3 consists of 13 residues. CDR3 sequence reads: CASSYKRDQPQHF. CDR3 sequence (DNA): TGTGCCAGCAGTTACAAACGGGATCAGCCCCAGCATTTT.

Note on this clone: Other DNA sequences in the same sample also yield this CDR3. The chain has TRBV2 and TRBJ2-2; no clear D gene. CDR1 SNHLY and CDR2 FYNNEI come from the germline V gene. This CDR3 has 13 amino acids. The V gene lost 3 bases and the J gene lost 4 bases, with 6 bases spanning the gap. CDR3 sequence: CASSDLGTGELFF. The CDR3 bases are TGTGCCAGCAGTGACTTAGGCACCGGGGAGCTGTTTTTT.

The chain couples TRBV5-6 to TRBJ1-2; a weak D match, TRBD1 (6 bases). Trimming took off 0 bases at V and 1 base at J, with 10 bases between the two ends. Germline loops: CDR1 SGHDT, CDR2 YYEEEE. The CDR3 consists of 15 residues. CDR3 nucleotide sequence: TGTGCCAGCAGCTTGGTCGGGGGGCTTAACTATGGCTACACCTTC. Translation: CASSLVGGLNYGYTF.

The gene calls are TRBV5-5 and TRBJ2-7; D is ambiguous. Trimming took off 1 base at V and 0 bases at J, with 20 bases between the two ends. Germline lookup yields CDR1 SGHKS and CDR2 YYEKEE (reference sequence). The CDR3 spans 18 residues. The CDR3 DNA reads TGTGCCAGCAGCTTGCGGTCGGGTTTCACCCCATTCTCCTACGAGCAGTACTTC. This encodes CASSLRSGFTPFSYEQYF.